Shown below are 3 T cell receptor beta chains from a single sample sequenced in a study of cytomegalovirus exposure and HLA in healthy donors. It was with 60 Vbeta and 13 Jbeta primers that the PCR ran. The table came from immunoSEQ multiplex PCR; TCRdb's copy has only in-frame clones and leaves some out. In the table there are approximately 170,000 clones, about 69% of which are singletons. The sequenced material came from PBMCs. Every receptor here comes from a man under 40 in good health and CMV-seropositive.

The gene calls are TRBV5-5 and TRBJ2-5; 8 nucleotides agree with TRBD2. The junction had 3 bases not matched to a gene; V was cut back by 4 bases and J by 7 bases. The CDR3 runs 12 residues. Per germline, CDR1 SGHKS and CDR2 YYEKEE (reference sequence). CDR3: CASSLTSGTQYF. Here the CDR3 DNA reads TGTGCCAGCAGCCTCACTAGCGGGACCCAGTACTTC. Drawing the rest from reference TRBV5-5 and TRBJ2-5, the complete variable domain is DAGVTQSPTHLIKTRGQQVTLRCSPISGHKSVSWYQQVLGQGPQFIFQYYEKEERGRGNFPDRFSARQFPNYSSELNVNALLLGDSALYLCASSLTSGTQYFGPGTRLLVL.

The gene calls are TRBV6-5 and TRBJ1-5; no reliable D call. The germline CDR1 and CDR2 sequences are MNHEY and SVGAGI. The CDR3 has 13 residues. V lost 0 bases, J lost 7 bases, and 7 bases lay in between. The CDR3 region is CASSYSTGQPQHF. CDR3 bases: TGTGCCAGCAGTTACTCAACGGGACAGCCCCAGCATTTT.

This chain uses TRBV4-3 with TRBJ2-1, with 7 bases aligning to TRBD2. Trimming took 2 bases from V and 8 from J; bases not matched to a gene: 3. CDR1 LGHNA and CDR2 YSLEER come from the germline V gene. This CDR3 spans 13 amino acids. CDR3 DNA: TGCGCCAGCAGCCAATCGGGGGGATATGAGCAGTTCTTC. Translated, it gives CASSQSGGYEQFF.